Shown below are 22 T cell receptor beta chains from a single sample sequenced in a study of T cell repertoires in cytomegalovirus infection. A single record per CDR3 protein comes from TCRdb applying MiXCR to the reads. Of some 250,000 distinct CDR3 sequences listed, approximately 9.2% were seen once; the top ten hold approximately 15%. Sequencing input: PBMCs. All receptors come from a human donor in good health (CMV status not recorded). Some clones in this sample may be carry-over from other donors' samples.

There are a few counts of this clonotype. V usage is TRBV6-1 and J usage is TRBJ2-2; the D gene is possibly TRBD1 (5 bases). Germline assignment: CDR1 MNHNS and CDR2 SASEGT. The CDR3 contains 14 residues. V lost 4 bases, J lost 8 bases, and 14 bases lay in between. Here the CDR3 reads CASSAQPGMGELFF. The DNA for the CDR3 is TGTGCCAGCAGTGCTCAACCAGGGATGGGGGAGCTGTTTTTT.

This chain joins TRBV19 and TRBJ2-7; perhaps TRBD1 as D (5 bases). Deletions cut 5 bases from V and 2 bases from J, with 10 bases between. There are 13 residues in the CDR3. CDR1 LNHDA and CDR2 SQIVND come from the germline V gene (reference sequence). This CDR3 reads CASSQGHPYEQYF. The CDR3 DNA follows: TGTGCCAGTAGTCAAGGACACCCCTACGAGCAGTACTTC.

This sequence joins TRBV27 and TRBJ2-7; tentatively, D is TRBD1 or TRBD2 (5 bases each). The CDR3 loop spans 13 amino acids. Trimming removed 5 bases from V and 3 bases from J, with 11 bases in between. Germline V gives CDR1 MNHEY, CDR2 SMNVEV (reference sequence). The CDR3 loop reads CASSPGTHYEQYF. The CDR3 region has the DNA TGTGCCAGCAGTCCCGGGACCCACTACGAGCAGTACTTC.

This clonotype was observed at least ten times. The chain combines TRBV18 with TRBJ1-6; 8 bases match TRBD1. V lost 6 bases and J lost 7; bases outside the gene matches: 5. The CDR3 loop spans 14 amino acids. CDR1 is KGHSH and CDR2 is LQKENI in the germline V gene. Here the CDR3 reads CASSRDRKNSPLHF. In DNA form, the CDR3 reads TGTGCCAGCTCTCGGGACAGGAAAAATTCACCCCTCCACTTT.

This chain uses TRBV20-1 with TRBJ2-7, with D possibly being TRBD2 (6 bases). Trimming took off 1 base at V and 2 bases at J, with 15 bases between the two ends. Looked up from germline, CDR1 is DFQATT and CDR2 is SNEGSKA (reference sequence). The CDR3 is 15 amino acids. CDR3 DNA: TGCAGTGCTAGAGTTGGAGACGGGGGAACCTACGAGCAGTACTTC. Its translation: CSARVGDGGTYEQYF.

This clonotype was observed many times. The chain has TRBV30 and TRBJ2-3; perhaps TRBD2 as D (6 bases). The germline V and J ends were trimmed by 5 bases and 5 bases, with 20 bases remaining between them. The length of the CDR3 is 15 residues. From germline, CDR1 is GTSNPN and CDR2 SVGIG (reference sequence). The CDR3 DNA sequence: TGTGCCTGGGGGGGGTTCGGGTCAAGGGGAGATACGCAGTATTTT. Amino acids: CAWGGFGSRGDTQYF. The entire variable domain, with the rest obtained from reference TRBV30 and TRBJ2-3, is as follows: SQTIHQWPATLVQPVGSPLSLECTVEGTSNPNLYWYRQAAGRGLQLLFYSVGIGQISSEVPQNLSASRPQDRQFILSSKKLLLSDSGFYLCAWGGFGSRGDTQYFGPGTRLTVL.

This clonotype was recorded a few times. V gene TRBV28 combines with J gene TRBJ2-7; TRBD1 matches at 7 bases. Trimming at V came to 10 bases and at J to 5 bases, leaving 11 bases not matched to a gene. The CDR3 consists of 13 residues. Germline V gene data show CDR1 as MDHEN and CDR2 as SYDVKM. The CDR3 reads CATLDRTLDEQYF. CDR3 nucleotide sequence: TGTGCCACCCTGGACAGGACGTTGGACGAGCAGTACTTC.

V usage is TRBV28 and J usage is TRBJ2-3, with a tentative D call TRBD2 (5 bases). V dropped 3 bases and J dropped 5 bases, with 18 bases sitting between them. The CDR3 sequence is 16 residues long. CDR1 and CDR2 from the germline V gene are MDHEN and SYDVKM. The CDR3 spells CASSFEGPMGVDTQYF. The DNA for the CDR3 is TGTGCCAGCAGTTTCGAGGGCCCGATGGGTGTAGATACGCAGTATTTT.

In this sample, this clonotype turned up many times. The chain links TRBV7-2 to TRBJ2-3; D not resolved. The CDR3 has 13 amino acids. V was shortened by 1 base and J by 6 bases, with 8 bases between the two germline ends. The germline V gene has CDR1 SGHTA and CDR2 FQGNSA. CDR3 sequence: CASSLVRTDTQYF. CDR3 nucleotide sequence: TGTGCCAGCAGCTTAGTACGAACGGATACGCAGTATTTT.

In its sample, this clonotype was seen many times. J is TRBJ1-1 and V is TRBV10-3; D gene unclear. Per the germline V gene, CDR1 is ENHRY and CDR2 is SYGVKD. The V and J ends lost 4 bases and 0 bases respectively, with 9 bases between them. CDR3 length equals 14 residues. This chain's CDR3 is CAISGAGLNTEAFF. As DNA, the CDR3 is TGTGCCATCAGTGGGGCAGGTTTGAACACTGAAGCTTTCTTT.

V usage is TRBV30 and J usage is TRBJ1-5; 7 bases are a match to TRBD1. CDR3 length: 13 residues. The J segment lost 6 bases and the V segment lost 4 bases, leaving 6 bases of the junction unmatched. Germline assignment: CDR1 GTSNPN and CDR2 SVGIG (reference sequence). CDR3 residues: CAWTQGGSQPQHF. DNA for the CDR3: TGTGCCTGGACCCAGGGGGGTAGTCAGCCCCAGCATTTT. The whole variable domain, remainder taken from reference TRBV30 and TRBJ1-5, is SQTIHQWPATLVQPVGSPLSLECTVEGTSNPNLYWYRQAAGRGLQLLFYSVGIGQISSEVPQNLSASRPQDRQFILSSKKLLLSDSGFYLCAWTQGGSQPQHFGDGTRLSIL.

In this sample, this clonotype turned up many times. V and J are TRBV7-2 and TRBJ1-2, with 8 bases that match TRBD1. The CDR3 has 15 residues. Germline V gene lookup returns CDR1 SGHTA and CDR2 FQGNSA. The ends lost 6 bases at V and 4 bases at J; junction bases unmatched: 10. In nucleotides, the CDR3 is TGTGCCAGCAGACTCGCGGACAGGGCGAGCTATGGCTACACCTTC. Protein sequence: CASRLADRASYGYTF. The full variable domain, its missing parts supplied by reference TRBV7-2 and TRBJ1-2, is GAGVSQSPSNKVTEKGKDVELRCDPISGHTALYWYRQSLGQGLEFLIYFQGNSAPDKSGLPSDRFSAERTGGSVSTLTIQRTQQEDSAVYLCASRLADRASYGYTFGSGTRLTVV.

At least ten counts were recorded for this clonotype. This chain uses TRBV11-2 with TRBJ2-3; 7 bases match TRBD2. V was pared by 1 base and J by 0 bases, with 4 bases of the junction left unmatched. Germline loops: CDR1 SGHAT, CDR2 FQNNGV. This CDR3 spans 16 amino acids. DNA for the CDR3: TGTGCCAGCAGCTTAGCAGCGGGGAGTAGCACAGATACGCAGTATTTT. Its protein product is CASSLAAGSSTDTQYF.

This clonotype was recorded a few times. This chain links TRBV11-2 with TRBJ1-5, with unresolved D. V was shortened by 1 base and J by 4 bases, with 8 bases between the two germline ends. The germline CDR1 and CDR2 sequences are SGHAT and FQNNGV. The CDR3 extends over 14 amino acids. The CDR3 spells CASSLVSENQPQHF. CDR3 nucleotides: TGTGCCAGCAGCTTAGTGTCTGAGAATCAGCCCCAGCATTTT.

The chain combines TRBV5-1 with TRBJ2-5, with 8 bases lining up with TRBD1. With V trimmed by 4 bases and J by 2 bases, 13 bases remained unmatched. From germline, CDR1 is SGHRS and CDR2 YFSETQ. CDR3 size: 17 residues. The CDR3 protein is CASSPRFDRGVQETQYF. CDR3 nucleotide sequence: TGCGCCAGCAGCCCGAGGTTCGACAGGGGAGTGCAAGAGACCCAGTACTTC.

This clonotype was detected a few times. The chain carries TRBV18 and TRBJ1-6; D unresolved. Per the germline V gene, CDR1 is KGHSH and CDR2 is LQKENI. The germline V and J ends were trimmed by 1 base and 6 bases, with 7 bases remaining between them. The CDR3 consists of 14 residues. CDR3 in DNA: TGTGCCAGCTCACCACAGGCTTCTAATTCACCCCTCCACTTT. This sequence encodes CASSPQASNSPLHF.

This clonotype was observed a handful of times. J is TRBJ2-7 and V is TRBV6-6, with D possibly TRBD2 on 6 matching bases. Per the germline V gene, CDR1 is MNHNY and CDR2 is SVGAGI (reference sequence). This CDR3 has 12 residues. Trimming stripped 7 bases from V and 6 bases from J, with 13 bases between. CDR3 sequence reads: CASTYGGLEQYF. The CDR3 DNA sequence: TGTGCCAGCACCTATGGGGGACTCGAGCAGTACTTC.

The chain recombines TRBV27 with TRBJ2-1; possible D gene TRBD2, 5 bases. CDR1 MNHEY and CDR2 SMNVEV come from the germline V gene (reference sequence). The V end was cut by 6 bases, the J end by 6 bases, with 18 bases between. This CDR3 has 15 amino acids. This CDR3 is CASRLLPTGINEQFF. The CDR3 DNA is TGTGCCAGCAGACTCCTACCGACGGGGATCAATGAGCAGTTCTTC.

This clonotype was observed at least ten times. The gene calls are TRBV7-9 and TRBJ1-2; D gene unclear. The CDR3 totals 16 residues. Germline V gene lookup returns CDR1 SEHNR and CDR2 FQNEAQ (reference sequence). V lost 7 bases, J lost 4 bases, and 22 bases lay in between. The CDR3 protein is CASTYLRRDGSYGYTF. In DNA form, the CDR3 reads TGTGCCAGCACCTACCTAAGGCGAGACGGAAGCTATGGCTACACCTTC.

This clonotype has a count of ten or more. This chain connects TRBV6-1 to TRBJ1-5, with a tentative D call TRBD1 (6 bases). Germline loops: CDR1 MNHNS, CDR2 SASEGT. The V end lost 2 bases, the J end lost 11 bases, and 7 bases lay between the germline ends. The CDR3 extends over 11 amino acids. Written as DNA, the CDR3 is TGTGCCAGCAGTGAATACAGGGCCCAGCATTTT. This translates into CASSEYRAQHF.

This clonotype has ten or more counts. V is TRBV7-2 and J is TRBJ2-3; D call uncertain. Germline loops: CDR1 SGHTA, CDR2 FQGNSA. The CDR3 spans 14 residues. Trimming pared 2 bases from V and 2 bases from J, leaving 8 bases between. Here the CDR3 DNA reads TGTGCCAGCAGCTTACCCCCACTCACAGATACGCAGTATTTT. Translation: CASSLPPLTDTQYF.

Ten or more counts support this clonotype. This rearrangement joins TRBV7-8 to TRBJ2-7; 8 bases are shared with TRBD2. The CDR3 extends over 15 amino acids. Germline V gives CDR1 SGHVS, CDR2 FQNEAQ. Trimming at V came to 1 base and at J to 1 base, leaving 3 bases not matched to a gene. For the CDR3, the DNA is TGTGCCAGCAGCTTAGATAGCGGGATTTCCTACGAGCAGTACTTC. Encoded protein: CASSLDSGISYEQYF.